Presented here are 15 T cell receptor beta chains from one specimen sequenced in a study of T cell responses to AZD1222 COVID-19 vaccine. Sequencing was performed with immunoSEQ multiplex PCR; in TCRdb, only in-frame clones are kept and a portion is missing. The repertoire holds fewer than 40,000 clones, with roughly 85% as singletons. Sample: peripheral blood, taken 28 days after the second dose of the MenACWY control vaccine. The receptors here all came from an adult who received the MenACWY meningococcal vaccine as a control.

In its sample, this clone was seen once. The chain links TRBV6-1 to TRBJ2-5; possibly TRBD1 or TRBD2 for D (6 bases each). V was cut by 2 bases and J by 4 bases, with 20 bases left in between. In germline, CDR1 is MNHNS, CDR2 SASEGT. This CDR3 has 17 amino acids. CDR3 residues: CASSERGAGWRGETQYF. Here the CDR3 DNA reads TGTGCCAGCAGTGAAAGGGGGGCAGGCTGGAGGGGAGAGACCCAGTACTTC.

This chain connects TRBV30 to TRBJ2-5; 7 nucleotides align to TRBD2. Unmatched junction bases numbered 5, after V lost 3 bases and J lost 4 bases. The CDR3 consists of 13 residues. CDR1 is GTSNPN and CDR2 is SVGIG in the germline V gene (reference sequence). The CDR3 region is CAWSATSRETQYF. CDR3 DNA: TGTGCCTGGAGCGCGACTAGCCGAGAGACCCAGTACTTC.

The CDR3 protein is CASSLSRPGVGEQYF. Written as DNA, the CDR3 is TGTGCCAGCAGTTTATCGCGACCGGGGGTAGGGGAGCAGTACTTC. The chain carries TRBV28 and TRBJ2-7; possibly TRBD2 for D (6 bases). Germline CDR1 is MDHEN and CDR2 is SYDVKM. The CDR3 totals 15 residues. Trimming removed 1 base from V and 7 bases from J, with 17 bases in between.

The chain joins TRBV11-2 to TRBJ2-1; 7 bases agree with TRBD2. Germline values: CDR1 SGHAT, CDR2 FQNNGV. This CDR3 has 14 residues. The ends lost 5 bases at V and 9 bases at J; junction bases unmatched: 10. The CDR3 is CASSPSSGLGEQFF. DNA for the CDR3: TGTGCCAGCAGCCCCAGTAGCGGGTTAGGTGAGCAGTTCTTC.

J is TRBJ1-5 and V is TRBV6-5; D not certain. The CDR3 loop spans 15 amino acids. The germline V and J ends were trimmed by 0 bases and 4 bases, with 10 bases remaining between them. Germline V gives CDR1 MNHEY, CDR2 SVGAGI. The CDR3 here is CASSYSATDNQPQHF. The CDR3 DNA reads as TGTGCCAGCAGTTACTCGGCGACTGATAATCAGCCCCAGCATTTT.

This rearrangement joins TRBV7-6 to TRBJ1-3; 7 bases line up with TRBD1. The CDR3 is made up of 15 amino acids. The germline gives CDR1 SGHVS, CDR2 FNYEAQ. The trim removed 5 bases at V and 7 bases at J, leaving 11 bases unmatched. The CDR3: CASSLGDSFSNTIYF. The CDR3 DNA sequence: TGTGCCAGCAGCCTGGGGGACAGTTTTAGTAACACCATATATTTT.

This chain joins TRBV5-1 and TRBJ1-2, with D tentatively TRBD1 (6 bases). The ends were cut back, 4 bases at V and 8 bases at J, with 15 bases in the middle. CDR1 and CDR2 from the germline V gene are SGHRS and YFSETQ. The CDR3 has 13 amino acids. Written as DNA, the CDR3 is TGCGCCAGCAGCCCCCGAGGGGGGGACGGCTACACCTTC. Its protein product is CASSPRGGDGYTF.

This chain uses TRBV19 with TRBJ1-1, with 10 nucleotides matching TRBD1. Germline V gene sequence: CDR1 LNHDA, CDR2 SQIVND (reference sequence). The CDR3 totals 14 residues. Losses at the gene ends were 5 bases for V and 7 bases for J; bases not matched to a gene: 7. CDR3 sequence: CASSLRQGASEAFF. In nucleotides, the CDR3 is TGTGCCAGTAGTCTAAGACAGGGGGCGAGTGAAGCTTTCTTT.

The chain links TRBV5-4 to TRBJ2-7; 8 nucleotides match TRBD2. The V gene end was trimmed by 4 bases and the J gene end by 7 bases; junction bases not matched to a gene: 7. CDR1 and CDR2 (germline): SGHNT, YYREEE (reference sequence). The CDR3 has 13 residues. CDR3 protein: CASSPGGGTEQYF. In nucleotides, the CDR3 is TGTGCCAGCAGCCCGGGGGGGGGAACGGAGCAGTACTTC.

This sequence joins TRBV18 and TRBJ2-7, with 7 bases lining up with TRBD2. The CDR3 is 16 residues long. The germline CDR1 and CDR2 sequences are KGHSH and LQKENI. The junction had 7 bases not matched to a gene; V was cut back by 0 bases and J by 2 bases. The CDR3: CASSPPWQRGTYEQYF. In DNA, the CDR3 is TGTGCCAGCTCACCACCTTGGCAGCGGGGCACCTACGAGCAGTACTTC.

On this clone itself: Its ends do not fully match the called genes, so a read error is possible. This rearrangement joins TRBV19 to TRBJ2-7; TRBD1 is a possible D gene (6 bases). The germline gives CDR1 LNHDA, CDR2 SQIVND (reference sequence). The CDR3 sequence is 14 residues long. DNA for the CDR3: TGTGCCAGTAGTAACAGGGCTGGCTCCGACGAGCAGTACTTC. The encoded protein is CASSNRAGSDEQYF.

The V gene is TRBV6-5, the J gene TRBJ1-3; no clear D gene. V lost 2 bases, J lost 0 bases, and 8 bases lay in between. Germline V lookup: CDR1 MNHEY, CDR2 SVGAGI. CDR3 length equals 15 residues. The CDR3 bases are TGTGCCAGCAGTTACACAGCTACCTCTGGAAACACCATATATTTT. Protein sequence: CASSYTATSGNTIYF.

This clone was counted a single time. This chain joins TRBV4-2 and TRBJ2-5, with TRBD2 matching over 7 bases. The CDR3 runs 17 residues. V lost 1 base to trimming and J lost 2 bases; unmatched junction nucleotides: 10. Germline-derived CDR1 and CDR2 are LGHNA and YNFKEQ. The CDR3 region has the DNA TGTGCCAGCAGCCAAGGGGGAGCGGGGCGAGTTCAAGAGACCCAGTACTTC. This gives the protein CASSQGGAGRVQETQYF.

The V gene is TRBV5-1, the J gene TRBJ2-2; tentative D call: TRBD1 (7 bases). Trimming stripped 1 base from V and 8 bases from J, with 15 bases between. CDR3 size: 15 residues. The germline CDR1 and CDR2 sequences are SGHRS and YFSETQ. The CDR3 here is CASSLKAGGTGELFF. The CDR3 DNA is TGCGCCAGCAGCTTGAAGGCAGGGGGGACTGGGGAGCTGTTTTTT.

This clone appeared a few times. The chain couples TRBV28 to TRBJ1-1, with a tentative D call TRBD1 (5 bases). V was trimmed by 4 bases and J by 7 bases, leaving 13 bases between them. The CDR3 has 13 amino acids. Germline-derived CDR1 and CDR2 are MDHEN and SYDVKM. The CDR3 DNA sequence: TGTGCCAGCAGTTCGGGAGGGGTTTATGAAGCTTTCTTT. Translation gives CASSSGGVYEAFF. Full variable domain (outside the CDR3, taken from reference TRBV28 and TRBJ1-1): DVKVTQSSRYLVKRTGEKVFLECVQDMDHENMFWYRQDPGLGLRLIYFSYDVKMKEKGDIPEGYSVSREKKERFSLILESASTNQTSMYLCASSSGGVYEAFFGQGTRLTVV.